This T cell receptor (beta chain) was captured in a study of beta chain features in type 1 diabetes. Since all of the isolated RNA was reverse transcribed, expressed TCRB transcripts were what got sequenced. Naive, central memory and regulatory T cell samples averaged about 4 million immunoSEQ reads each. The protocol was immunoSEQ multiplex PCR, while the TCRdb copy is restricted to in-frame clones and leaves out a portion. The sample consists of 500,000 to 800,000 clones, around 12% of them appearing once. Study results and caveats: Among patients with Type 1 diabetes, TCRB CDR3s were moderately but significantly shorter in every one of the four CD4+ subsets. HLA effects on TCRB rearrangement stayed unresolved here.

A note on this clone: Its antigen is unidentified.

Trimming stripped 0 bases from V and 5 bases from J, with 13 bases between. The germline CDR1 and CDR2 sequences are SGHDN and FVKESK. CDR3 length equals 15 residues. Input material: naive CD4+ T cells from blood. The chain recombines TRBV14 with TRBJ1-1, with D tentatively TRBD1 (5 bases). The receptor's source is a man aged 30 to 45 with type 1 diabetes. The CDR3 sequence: CASSQDHAGRTEAFF. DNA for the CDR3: TGTGCCAGCAGCCAAGATCACGCAGGGCGAACTGAAGCTTTCTTT. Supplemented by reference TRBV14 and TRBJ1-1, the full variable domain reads EAGVTQFPSHSVIEKGQTVTLRCDPISGHDNLYWYRRVMGKEIKFLLHFVKESKQDESGMPNNRFLAERTGGTYSTLKVQPAELEDSGVYFCASSQDHAGRTEAFFGQGTRLTVV.